This T cell receptor beta chain was identified in a study of shared clonotypes between healthy human individuals. Study-level information: Contributing individuals were a couple of females and a few males aged 18 to 49. Three CD4 naive, three CD4 memory, two CD8 naive and one CD8 memory plate were used per donor.

Study-wide results and caveats: Clonotype sharing among donors, it was expected, would be affected by sequencing depth.

This clone occurred once. Antigen unknown. Deep was the level at which the assay was run. Sequencing was performed with immunoSEQ multiplex PCR; in TCRdb, only in-frame clones are kept and a portion is missing. The sample shows about 2.2 million clones, roughly 93% of them seen only once. The CDR3 has 17 amino acids. V lost 0 bases to trimming and J lost 6 bases; unmatched junction nucleotides: 9. CDR1 is MGHRA, CDR2 YSYEKL, per germline. The naive CD8 fraction comprised CD45RO-negative cells positively selected for CCR7 and excluded terminally differentiated effector memory CD45RA+ cells. Sequenced: naive CD8+ T cells from PBMCs. The source is a man in his late teens or twenties in good health. Some clones in this sample may be carry-over from other donors' samples. J is TRBJ2-1 and V is TRBV4-1; TRBD2 matches at 9 bases. Here the CDR3 DNA reads TGCGCCAGCAGCCAAGATCAAGGCGCGGGAGGGTTCAATGAGCAGTTCTTC. Translating it yields CASSQDQGAGGFNEQFF.